One sample yielded the 8 T cell receptor beta chains listed below, sequenced in a study of cytomegalovirus exposure and HLA in healthy donors. The PCR made use of 60 Vbeta and 13 Jbeta primers. The protocol was immunoSEQ multiplex PCR, while the TCRdb copy is restricted to in-frame clones and leaves out a portion. This table has 120,000 to 150,000 clones, about 79% appearing once. The sequencing sample was made of PBMCs. The receptors originated from a male donor in good health and CMV-seronegative.

V and J are TRBV7-9 and TRBJ2-7; D is unresolved. The CDR3 is 14 amino acids. Trimming stripped 3 bases from V and 0 bases from J, with 9 bases between. Looked up from germline, CDR1 is SEHNR and CDR2 is FQNEAQ (reference sequence). Written as DNA, the CDR3 is TGTGCCAGCAGCTTTGGCATTGGCTCCTACGAGCAGTACTTC. It yields the protein CASSFGIGSYEQYF.

The chain links TRBV2 to TRBJ2-5; D gene ambiguous. V lost 6 bases to trimming and J lost 3 bases, with 14 bases between them. CDR3 length: 14 amino acids. Germline V lookup: CDR1 SNHLY, CDR2 FYNNEI. This CDR3 is CASSADAVEETQYF. The CDR3 coding sequence is TGTGCCAGCAGCGCGGATGCTGTAGAAGAGACCCAGTACTTC. Filled out from reference TRBV2 and TRBJ2-5, the complete variable domain reads EPEVTQTPSHQVTQMGQEVILRCVPISNHLYFYWYRQILGQKVEFLVSFYNNEISEKSEIFDDQFSVERPDGSNFTLKIRSTKLEDSAMYFCASSADAVEETQYFGPGTRLLVL.

The DNA for the CDR3 is TGTGCCAGCAGCTTAGAGCGAGCGGGCGCGGGATACTACGAGCAGTACTTC. Its translation is CASSLERAGAGYYEQYF. V usage is TRBV7-2 and J usage is TRBJ2-7, with D possibly matching TRBD2 (6 bases). V was cut by 1 base and J by 3 bases, with 19 bases left in between. The CDR3 length is 17 residues. The germline V gene encodes CDR1 SGHTA and CDR2 FQGNSA.

The chain has TRBV5-1 and TRBJ2-6, with D possibly matching TRBD2 (5 bases). CDR3 length equals 16 residues. The germline CDR1 and CDR2 sequences are SGHRS and YFSETQ. The V end was cut by 4 bases, the J end by 0 bases, with 11 bases between. CDR3 protein: CASSPRLPSGANVLTF. CDR3 coding DNA: TGCGCCAGCAGCCCCCGACTACCCTCTGGGGCCAACGTCCTGACTTTC.

V gene TRBV6-1 combines with J gene TRBJ2-1, with TRBD2 matching over 10 bases. The CDR3 totals 16 residues. V trimming: 4 bases; J trimming: 2 bases; junction bases outside the gene matches: 5. Germline V gene data show CDR1 as MNHNS and CDR2 as SASEGT. This CDR3 is CASSGRTSGAYNEQFF. In DNA form, the CDR3 reads TGTGCCAGCAGTGGACGGACTAGCGGTGCCTACAATGAGCAGTTCTTC.

This chain joins TRBV2 and TRBJ1-1; D remains ambiguous. V lost 6 bases and J lost 4, with 12 bases in between. From germline, CDR1 is SNHLY and CDR2 FYNNEI. The CDR3 spans 13 residues. Here the CDR3 DNA reads TGTGCCAGCAGGGTTCAGATCAGCACTGAAGCTTTCTTT. Protein sequence: CASRVQISTEAFF.

V usage is TRBV27 and J usage is TRBJ2-4; TRBD1 aligns across 10 bases. V trimming: 4 bases; J trimming: 0 bases; junction bases outside the gene matches: 3. Germline V lookup: CDR1 MNHEY, CDR2 SMNVEV (reference sequence). This CDR3 is 16 amino acids long. The CDR3 coding sequence is TGTGCCAGCAGTTCGGGACAGGGGCTAGCCAAAAACATTCAGTACTTC. Protein product: CASSSGQGLAKNIQYF.

The gene calls are TRBV4-2 and TRBJ2-3; perhaps TRBD2 as D (6 bases). V lost 4 bases and J 9 bases, leaving 17 bases between the germline ends. The CDR3 loop spans 14 amino acids. The germline gives CDR1 LGHNA, CDR2 YNFKEQ. CDR3 DNA: TGTGCCAGCAGCCTACCGGGAGAATCTCCGACGCAGTATTTT. Amino acids: CASSLPGESPTQYF.